The 25 T cell receptor beta chains below were found in one sample sequenced in a study of graft-versus-host responses after intestinal transplantation. Antigens for these TCRs are unknown. TCRdb's copy holds only in-frame clones and misses some; the assay was immunoSEQ multiplex PCR. The sample shows some 130,000 clones, 90% to 95% of them seen only once. This sample comprised unstimulated CD4+ T cells sorted from spleen or lymph node cells, obtained before intestinal transplant. These receptors came from a human donor who received an intestinal transplant.

This clone was recorded once. CDR3 protein: CASSLVGDYNEQFF. Written as DNA, the CDR3 is TGCGCCAGCAGCTTGGTGGGGGATTACAATGAGCAGTTCTTC. This chain links TRBV5-1 with TRBJ2-1; D is possibly TRBD1 or TRBD2 (5 bases each). V shed 0 bases and J shed 4 bases, with 8 bases lying between them. This CDR3 region has 14 residues. Germline V gene sequence: CDR1 SGHRS, CDR2 YFSETQ.

CDR3 sequence reads: CASSPGFAYNEQFF. The CDR3 region has the DNA TGTGCCAGCAGTCCAGGTTTCGCATACAATGAGCAGTTCTTC. The genes are TRBV6-5 and TRBJ2-1; D uncertain. This CDR3 has 14 amino acids. V was shortened by 5 bases and J by 4 bases, with 12 bases between the two germline ends. CDR1 MNHEY and CDR2 SVGAGI come from the germline V gene.

The chain carries TRBV13 and TRBJ1-1; D not certain. Trimming removed 0 bases at V and 7 bases at J, with 12 bases between. The CDR3 consists of 14 residues. CDR1 is PRHDT, CDR2 FYEKMQ, per germline (reference sequence). CDR3 DNA: TGTGCCAGCAGCTTAGGGATAGGGCAGGTTGAAGCTTTCTTT. This sequence encodes CASSLGIGQVEAFF.

The chain combines TRBV6-5 with TRBJ1-5, with TRBD1 identical over 8 bases. CDR1 MNHEY and CDR2 SVGAGI come from the germline V gene. The V gene end was trimmed by 10 bases and the J gene end by 9 bases; junction bases not matched to a gene: 11. The CDR3 is 13 residues long. CDR3 sequence (DNA): TGTGCCAAACTAACCAGGGGGCAACGGCCCCAGCATTTT. This encodes CAKLTRGQRPQHF.

V usage is TRBV19 and J usage is TRBJ2-2, with D tentatively TRBD1 (5 bases). The V gene lost 7 bases and the J gene lost 2 bases, with 14 bases spanning the gap. The CDR3 spans 15 residues. The germline CDR1 and CDR2 sequences are LNHDA and SQIVND (reference sequence). CDR3 protein: CASIYRTYNTGELFF. CDR3 coding DNA: TGTGCCAGTATATATCGGACATATAACACCGGGGAGCTGTTTTTT.

The sample holds one count of this clone. The CDR3 protein is CASSFFLRWGYTF. In DNA, the CDR3 is TGTGCCAGCAGTTTTTTCCTACGGTGGGGCTACACCTTC. V is TRBV6-1 and J is TRBJ1-2; D gene ambiguous. The CDR3 consists of 13 residues. V was clipped by 5 bases and J by 8 bases, with 15 bases between them. Germline V CDR1 and CDR2: MNHNS, SASEGT.

The chain couples TRBV28 to TRBJ2-5; the D gene is possibly TRBD2 (6 bases). There are 15 residues in the CDR3. Germline V gene data show CDR1 as MDHEN and CDR2 as SYDVKM. Trimming shortened V by 3 bases and J by 2 bases, and 13 bases separated the two germline ends. CDR3 bases: TGTGCCAGCAGTTTTGGGTCGGGGGTACAAGAGACCCAGTACTTC. This gives the protein CASSFGSGVQETQYF. The full variable domain, in which reference TRBV28 and TRBJ2-5 provide the parts outside the CDR3, is DVKVTQSSRYLVKRTGEKVFLECVQDMDHENMFWYRQDPGLGLRLIYFSYDVKMKEKGDIPEGYSVSREKKERFSLILESASTNQTSMYLCASSFGSGVQETQYFGPGTRLLVL.

The V call is TRBV19, the J call TRBJ2-5; tentatively, D is TRBD2 (6 bases). The V gene lost 8 bases and the J gene lost 2 bases, with 15 bases spanning the gap. This CDR3 comprises 14 residues. Per germline, CDR1 LNHDA and CDR2 SQIVND (reference sequence). This chain's CDR3 is CASGGLGWQETQYF. CDR3 coding DNA: TGTGCCAGTGGGGGACTGGGGTGGCAAGAGACCCAGTACTTC. The full variable domain, in which reference TRBV19 and TRBJ2-5 provide the parts outside the CDR3, is DGGITQSPKYLFRKEGQNVTLSCEQNLNHDAMYWYRQDPGQGLRLIYYSQIVNDFQKGDIAEGYSVSREKKESFPLTVTSAQKNPTAFYLCASGGLGWQETQYFGPGTRLLVL.

V gene TRBV2 combines with J gene TRBJ1-1; maybe TRBD1 (5 bases). Trimming took off 8 bases at V and 5 bases at J, with 18 bases between the two ends. CDR1 and CDR2 from the germline V gene are SNHLY and FYNNEI. This CDR3 is built from 14 residues. CDR3 bases: TGTGCCAGCCAGGGAAGGGGAACAGGAACTGAAGCTTTCTTT. Translation gives CASQGRGTGTEAFF.

The J gene is TRBJ2-7, the V gene TRBV5-4; D tentatively fits TRBD1 or TRBD2 (5 bases each). The germline V and J ends were trimmed by 3 bases and 2 bases, with 18 bases remaining between them. This CDR3 has 16 amino acids. Germline V gene sequence: CDR1 SGHNT, CDR2 YYREEE (reference sequence). As DNA, the CDR3 is TGTGCCAGCAGCTCATCCCCCGGGACGGCTCCCTACGAGCAGTACTTC. As protein: CASSSSPGTAPYEQYF.

In DNA, the CDR3 is TGTGCCAGCACCGATTCCTTACAGGGATATGGCTACACCTTC. Protein sequence: CASTDSLQGYGYTF. This rearrangement joins TRBV7-9 to TRBJ1-2; D might be TRBD1 (6 bases). CDR1 and CDR2 (germline): SEHNR, FQNEAQ (reference sequence). V gave up 7 bases and J gave up 5 bases, with 17 bases separating them. The CDR3 has 14 amino acids.

The chain has TRBV6-5 and TRBJ2-3; the D is unclear. CDR1 is MNHEY and CDR2 is SVGAGI in the germline V gene. The germline V and J ends were trimmed by 10 bases and 6 bases, with 11 bases remaining between them. The CDR3 is made up of 11 amino acids. Here the CDR3 reads CATSQVDTQYF. In nucleotides, the CDR3 is TGTGCCACGTCCCAAGTGGATACGCAGTATTTT.

The chain carries TRBV7-7 and TRBJ2-7, with 11 bases fitting TRBD2. The CDR3 consists of 15 residues. Trimming cost V 5 bases and J 0 bases; bases outside gene matches: 3. CDR1 and CDR2 from the germline V gene are SSHAT and FNYEAQ (reference sequence). The CDR3 DNA is TGTGCCAGCAGCGTGGGACTAGCGGACTCCTACGAGCAGTACTTC. Amino acid sequence: CASSVGLADSYEQYF.

Only one count was recorded for this clone. This rearrangement joins TRBV2 to TRBJ2-1; 10 nucleotides match TRBD2. J lost 6 bases, V lost 2 bases, and 13 bases had no gene match. Germline CDR1 is SNHLY and CDR2 is FYNNEI. The length of the CDR3 is 18 residues. The DNA for the CDR3 is TGTGCCAGCAGTGAACCCTTAAGCGGGGGGGCTCTTGCCAATGAGCAGTTCTTC. This encodes CASSEPLSGGALANEQFF.

The chain has TRBV5-1 and TRBJ2-7; D tentatively reads TRBD1 or TRBD2 (5 bases each). Deletions cut 7 bases from V and 1 base from J, with 12 bases between. The CDR3 runs to 13 residues. From germline, CDR1 is SGHRS and CDR2 YFSETQ. The CDR3 coding sequence is TGCGCCAGCGCCGGGACGGAGTCCTACGAGCAGTACTTC. Protein: CASAGTESYEQYF.

The genes are TRBV15 and TRBJ1-1; tentative D call: TRBD1 (6 bases). Germline values: CDR1 LNHNV, CDR2 YYDKDF (reference sequence). The V end was cut by 0 bases, the J end by 6 bases, with 11 bases between. CDR3 length equals 14 residues. CDR3 nucleotides: TGTGCCACCAGCAGAGATACAGGGTCCGCTGAAGCTTTCTTT. This gives the protein CATSRDTGSAEAFF.

The chain links TRBV7-3 to TRBJ1-1; 7 nucleotides agree with TRBD1. The CDR3 runs 14 residues. CDR1 is SGHTA and CDR2 is FQGTGA in the germline V gene. The J segment lost 1 base and the V segment lost 4 bases, leaving 3 bases of the junction unmatched. CDR3: CASSSGTANTEAFF. As DNA, the CDR3 is TGTGCCAGCAGCTCAGGGACAGCGAACACTGAAGCTTTCTTT.

This chain connects TRBV20-1 to TRBJ1-2; the D is unclear. The CDR3 runs 11 residues. V lost 5 bases, J lost 5 bases, and 9 bases lay in between. CDR1 is DFQATT, CDR2 SNEGSKA, per germline (reference sequence). For the CDR3, the DNA is TGCAGTGCTCGTAATGAATATGGCTACACCTTC. This codes for CSARNEYGYTF.

This clone was detected only once. The V call is TRBV5-6, the J call TRBJ1-2, with D tentatively TRBD1 (5 bases). The CDR3 runs to 13 residues. Deletions cut 5 bases from V and 2 bases from J, with 10 bases between. Germline V CDR1 and CDR2: SGHDT, YYEEEE. The CDR3 spells CASRQTENYGYTF. Here the CDR3 DNA reads TGTGCCAGCAGGCAGACAGAGAACTATGGCTACACCTTC.

This clone was found once. The V call is TRBV11-2, the J call TRBJ1-3; the D is unclear. Trimming removed 6 bases at V and 0 bases at J, with 6 bases between. From germline, CDR1 is SGHAT and CDR2 FQNNGV. This CDR3 is 13 amino acids long. CDR3 coding DNA: TGTGCCAGCAGATCGATCTCTGGAAACACCATATATTTT. Its translation: CASRSISGNTIYF.

The count of this clone is one. This chain joins TRBV6-5 and TRBJ1-2, with D perhaps matching TRBD1 (6 bases). This CDR3 is built from 12 residues. Between the trimmed V and J ends, which lost 5 bases and 4 bases, there was a span of 8 bases. Germline V gives CDR1 MNHEY, CDR2 SVGAGI. The CDR3 here is CASSEGGYGYTF. In DNA form, the CDR3 reads TGTGCCAGCAGTGAGGGGGGCTATGGCTACACCTTC.

This sequence joins TRBV19 and TRBJ1-4; D ambiguous. This CDR3 has 15 amino acids. Per the germline V gene, CDR1 is LNHDA and CDR2 is SQIVND (reference sequence). V lost 5 bases, J lost 0 bases, and 10 bases lay in between. The CDR3: CASSGWLATNEKLFF. CDR3 in DNA: TGTGCCAGTAGTGGCTGGCTTGCAACTAATGAAAAACTGTTTTTT.

This sequence joins TRBV5-6 and TRBJ2-5; 8 bases agree with TRBD1. Germline trimming cut 0 bases from V and 5 bases from J; bases unmatched to any gene: 3. Germline V CDR1 and CDR2: SGHDT, YYEEEE. CDR3 length equals 14 residues. Here the CDR3 DNA reads TGTGCCAGCAGCTTGGGGACAGGGCACGAGACCCAGTACTTC. This encodes CASSLGTGHETQYF.

V and J are TRBV4-2 and TRBJ2-5, with D perhaps matching TRBD2 (5 bases). Trimming took off 0 bases at V and 5 bases at J, with 19 bases between the two ends. The CDR3 is 17 residues long. Germline lookup yields CDR1 LGHNA and CDR2 YNFKEQ. The chain's CDR3 is CASSQDLDRGLRETQYF. CDR3 DNA: TGTGCCAGCAGCCAAGACCTGGACCGCGGGCTTCGGGAGACCCAGTACTTC.

The CDR3 region is CASSRGRDEQFF. CDR3 sequence (DNA): TGTGCCAGCAGCAGGGGACGGGATGAGCAGTTCTTC. V gene TRBV7-9 combines with J gene TRBJ2-1, with D perhaps TRBD1 or TRBD2 (5 bases each). Trimming took 5 bases from V and 8 from J, leaving 10 bases between them. From germline, CDR1 is SEHNR and CDR2 FQNEAQ (reference sequence). CDR3 length equals 12 residues.